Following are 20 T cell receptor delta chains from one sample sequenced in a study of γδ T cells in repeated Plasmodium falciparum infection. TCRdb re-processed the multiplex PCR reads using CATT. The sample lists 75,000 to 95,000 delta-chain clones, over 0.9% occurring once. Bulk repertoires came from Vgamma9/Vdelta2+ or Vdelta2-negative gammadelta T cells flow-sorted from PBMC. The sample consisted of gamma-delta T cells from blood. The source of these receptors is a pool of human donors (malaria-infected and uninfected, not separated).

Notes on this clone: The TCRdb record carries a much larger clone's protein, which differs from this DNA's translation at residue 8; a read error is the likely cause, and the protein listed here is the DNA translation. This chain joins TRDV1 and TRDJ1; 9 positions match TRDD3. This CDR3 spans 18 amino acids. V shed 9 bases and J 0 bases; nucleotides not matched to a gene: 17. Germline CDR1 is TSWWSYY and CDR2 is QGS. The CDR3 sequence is CALLPSYRGYGYTDKLIF. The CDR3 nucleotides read TGTGCTCTCCTACCGTCCTACAGGGGATACGGGTACACCGATAAACTCATCTTT.

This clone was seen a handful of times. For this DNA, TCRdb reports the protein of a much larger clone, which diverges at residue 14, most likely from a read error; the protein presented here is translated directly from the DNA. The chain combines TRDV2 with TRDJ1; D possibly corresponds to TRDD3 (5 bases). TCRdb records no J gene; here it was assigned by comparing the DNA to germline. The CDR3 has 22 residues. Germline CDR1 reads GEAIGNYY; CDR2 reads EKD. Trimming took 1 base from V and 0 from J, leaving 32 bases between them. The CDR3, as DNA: TGTGCCTGTGACACTGTTTCCAGGGGGTCAGTACCGGTTCATCTAGACACCGATAAACTCATCTTT. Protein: CACDTVSRGSVPVHLDTDKLIF.

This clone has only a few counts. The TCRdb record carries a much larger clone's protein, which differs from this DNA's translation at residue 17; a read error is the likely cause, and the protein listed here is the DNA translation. The CDR3 sequence: CALGEPSPPKYWGLTDELIF. CDR3 in DNA: TGTGCTCTTGGGGAACCCAGCCCTCCCAAATACTGGGGGCTCACCGATGAACTCATCTTT. This sequence joins TRDV1 and TRDJ1, with 8 bases fitting TRDD3. Assignment of the J gene here rests on matching the DNA to germline, because TCRdb gives none. The germline V gene has CDR1 TSWWSYY and CDR2 QGS. The CDR3 has 20 residues.

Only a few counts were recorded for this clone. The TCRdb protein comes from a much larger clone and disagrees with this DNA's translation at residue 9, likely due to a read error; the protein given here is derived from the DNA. DNA for the CDR3: TGTGCTCTTGGGGAACGCTACAACTGTGGGATACGATCCGATAAACTCATCTTT. Translated: CALGERYNCGIRSDKLIF. This chain links TRDV1 with TRDJ1, with 8 bases matching TRDD3. Here the J gene was assigned by germline matching of the DNA, as TCRdb has none. Trimming took 1 base from V and 3 from J; bases not matched to a gene: 13. The CDR3 covers 18 residues. Germline loops: CDR1 TSWWSYY, CDR2 QGS.

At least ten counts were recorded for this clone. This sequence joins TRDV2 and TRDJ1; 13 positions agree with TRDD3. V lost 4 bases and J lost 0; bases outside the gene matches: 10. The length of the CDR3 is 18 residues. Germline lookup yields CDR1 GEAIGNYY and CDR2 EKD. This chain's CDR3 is CACEPLGDTDRNTDKLIF. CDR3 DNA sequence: TGTGCCTGTGAGCCACTGGGGGATACGGACAGAAACACCGATAAACTCATCTTT.

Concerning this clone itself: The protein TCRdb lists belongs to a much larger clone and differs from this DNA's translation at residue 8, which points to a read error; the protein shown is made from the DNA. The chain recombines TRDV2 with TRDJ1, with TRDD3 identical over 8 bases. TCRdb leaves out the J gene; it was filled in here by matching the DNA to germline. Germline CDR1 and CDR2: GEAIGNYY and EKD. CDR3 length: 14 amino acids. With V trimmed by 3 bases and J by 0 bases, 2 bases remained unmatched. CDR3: CACDPGGHTDKLIF. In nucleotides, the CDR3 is TGTGCCTGTGACCCTGGGGGACACACCGATAAACTCATCTTT.

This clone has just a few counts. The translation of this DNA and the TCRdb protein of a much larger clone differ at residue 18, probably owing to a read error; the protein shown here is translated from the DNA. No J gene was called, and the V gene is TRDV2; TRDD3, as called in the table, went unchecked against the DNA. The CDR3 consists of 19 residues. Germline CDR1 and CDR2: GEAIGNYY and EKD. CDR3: CACVGTWKGISLHTDKLTF. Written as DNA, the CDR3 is TGTGCCTGTGTGGGCACTTGGAAAGGAATCTCACTCCACACCGATAAACTCACCTTT.

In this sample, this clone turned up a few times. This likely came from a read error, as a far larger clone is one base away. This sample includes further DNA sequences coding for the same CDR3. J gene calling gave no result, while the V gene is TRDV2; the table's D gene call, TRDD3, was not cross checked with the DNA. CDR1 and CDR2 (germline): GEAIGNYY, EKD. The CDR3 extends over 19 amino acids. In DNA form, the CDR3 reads TGTGCCTGTGACACCAAGGGGGGGCGAAGACCCCTATACACCGATAAGCTCATCTTT. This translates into CACDTKGGRRPLYTDKLIF.

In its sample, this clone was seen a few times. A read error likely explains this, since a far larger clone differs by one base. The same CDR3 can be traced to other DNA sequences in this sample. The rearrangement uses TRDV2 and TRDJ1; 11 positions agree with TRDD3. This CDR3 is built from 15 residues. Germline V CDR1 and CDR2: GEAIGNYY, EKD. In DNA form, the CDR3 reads TGTGCCTGTGACCCCATCCTGGGGGATACCTCGAAACTCATCTTC. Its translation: CACDPILGDTSKLIF.

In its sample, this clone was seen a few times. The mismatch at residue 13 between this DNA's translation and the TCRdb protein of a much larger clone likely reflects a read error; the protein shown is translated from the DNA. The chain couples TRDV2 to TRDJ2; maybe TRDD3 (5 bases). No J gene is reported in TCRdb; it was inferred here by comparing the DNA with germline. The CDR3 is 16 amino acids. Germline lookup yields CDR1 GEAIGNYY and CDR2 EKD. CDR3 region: CACDIIGVGETARLFF. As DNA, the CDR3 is TGTGCCTGTGACATAATTGGGGTGGGAGAGACAGCACGACTCTTCTTT.

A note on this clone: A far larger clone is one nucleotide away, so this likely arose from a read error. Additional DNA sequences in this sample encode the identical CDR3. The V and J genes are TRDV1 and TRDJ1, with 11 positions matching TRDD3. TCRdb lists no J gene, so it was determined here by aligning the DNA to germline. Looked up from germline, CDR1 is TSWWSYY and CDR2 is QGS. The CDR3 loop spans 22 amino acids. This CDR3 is CALGECTPRYWGIDGITDKLIF. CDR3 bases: TGTGCCCTTGGGGAATGTACCCCCCGCTACTGGGGGATAGACGGAATCACCGATAAACTCATCTTT.

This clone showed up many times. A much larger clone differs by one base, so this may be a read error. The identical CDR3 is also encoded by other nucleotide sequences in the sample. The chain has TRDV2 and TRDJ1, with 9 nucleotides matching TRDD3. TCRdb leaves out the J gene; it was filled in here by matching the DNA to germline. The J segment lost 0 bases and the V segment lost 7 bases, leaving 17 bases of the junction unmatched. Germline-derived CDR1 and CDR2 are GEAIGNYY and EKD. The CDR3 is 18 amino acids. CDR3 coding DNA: TGTGCCTGCGACCCCCGAATCGACTGGGGGACTAACACCGATAAACTCATCTTT. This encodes CACDPRIDWGTNTDKLIF.

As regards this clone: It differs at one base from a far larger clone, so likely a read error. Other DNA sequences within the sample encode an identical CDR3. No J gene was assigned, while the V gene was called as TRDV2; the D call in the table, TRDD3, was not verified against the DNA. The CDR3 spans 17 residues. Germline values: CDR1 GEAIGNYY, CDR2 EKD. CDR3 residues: CACDTSDPGGYADKLIF. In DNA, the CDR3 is TGTGCCTGTGACACCTCCGATCCTGGGGGATACGCCGATAAGCTCATCTTT.

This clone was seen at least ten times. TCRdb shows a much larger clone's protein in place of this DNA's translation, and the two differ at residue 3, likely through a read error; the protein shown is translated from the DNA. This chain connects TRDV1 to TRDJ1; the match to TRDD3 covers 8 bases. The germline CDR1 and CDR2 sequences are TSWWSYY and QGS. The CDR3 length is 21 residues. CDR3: CAPGERIRPGGLSQYTDKLIF. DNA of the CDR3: TGTGCTCCTGGGGAAAGGATCCGACCTGGGGGACTCTCACAGTACACCGATAAACTCATCTTT.

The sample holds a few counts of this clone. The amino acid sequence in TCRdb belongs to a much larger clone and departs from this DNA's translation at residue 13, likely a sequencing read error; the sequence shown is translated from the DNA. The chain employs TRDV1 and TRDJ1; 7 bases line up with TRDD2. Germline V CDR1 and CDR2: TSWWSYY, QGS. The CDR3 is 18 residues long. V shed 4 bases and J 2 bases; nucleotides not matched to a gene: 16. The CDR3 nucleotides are TGTGCTCTTGGGGGTATTCCTACGAGAGAATCCAAAACCGATAAACTCATCTTT. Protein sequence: CALGGIPTRESKTDKLIF.

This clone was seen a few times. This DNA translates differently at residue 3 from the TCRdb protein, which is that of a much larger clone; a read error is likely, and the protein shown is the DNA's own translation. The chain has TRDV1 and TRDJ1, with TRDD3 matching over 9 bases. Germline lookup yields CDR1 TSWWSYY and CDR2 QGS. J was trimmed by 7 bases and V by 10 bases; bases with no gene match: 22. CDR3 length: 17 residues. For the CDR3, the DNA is TGTGCTCCTGTTCCCAGCCTGGGGGATGAGGAGCTCTCTAAACTCATCTTT. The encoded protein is CAPVPSLGDEELSKLIF.

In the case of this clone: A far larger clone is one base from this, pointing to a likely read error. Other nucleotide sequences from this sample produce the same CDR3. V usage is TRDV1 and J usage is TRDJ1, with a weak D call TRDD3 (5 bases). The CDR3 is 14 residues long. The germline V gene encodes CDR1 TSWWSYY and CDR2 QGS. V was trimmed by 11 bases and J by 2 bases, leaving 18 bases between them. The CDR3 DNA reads TGTGCTTTGGTCCCTGTGGGGAGGACCGATAAACTCATCTTT. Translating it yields CALVPVGRTDKLIF.

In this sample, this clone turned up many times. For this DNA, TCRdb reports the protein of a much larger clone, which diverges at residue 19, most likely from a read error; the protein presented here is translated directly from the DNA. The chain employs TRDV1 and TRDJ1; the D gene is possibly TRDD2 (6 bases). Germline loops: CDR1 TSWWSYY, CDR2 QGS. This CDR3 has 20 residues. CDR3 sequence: CALGELKLVGLPPIVDKLTF. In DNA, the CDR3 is TGTGCTCTTGGGGAACTAAAACTGGTGGGCCTTCCCCCGATAGTCGATAAACTCACCTTT.

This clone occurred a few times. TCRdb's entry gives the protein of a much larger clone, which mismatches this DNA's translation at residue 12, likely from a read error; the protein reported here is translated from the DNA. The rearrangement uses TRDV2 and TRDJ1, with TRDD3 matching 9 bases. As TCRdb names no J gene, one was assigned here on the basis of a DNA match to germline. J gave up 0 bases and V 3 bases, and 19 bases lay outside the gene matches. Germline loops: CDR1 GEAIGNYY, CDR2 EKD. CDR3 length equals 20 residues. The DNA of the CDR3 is TGTGCCTGTGACTCCCCCCCGGGGGATACAAACACTTTCTACACCGATAAACTCATCTTT. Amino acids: CACDSPPGDTNTFYTDKLIF.

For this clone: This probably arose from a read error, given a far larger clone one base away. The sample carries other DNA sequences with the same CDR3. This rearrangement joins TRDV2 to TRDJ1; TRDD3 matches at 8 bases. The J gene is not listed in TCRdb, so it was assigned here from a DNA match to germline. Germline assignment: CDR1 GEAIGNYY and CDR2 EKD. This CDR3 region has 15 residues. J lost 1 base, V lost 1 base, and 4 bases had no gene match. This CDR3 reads CACDTLGGPTDKLIF. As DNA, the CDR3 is TGTGCCTGTGACACACTGGGGGGCCCCACCGATAAACTCATCTTT.